This T cell receptor (beta chain) comes out of a study of blood T cell repertoires in COVID-19 (TCRdb year 2020). Background on the whole study: The collaborator samples originated in the United States, Italy and Spain and spanned the acute and convalescent phases of COVID-19. The material from the prospective study consisted of cDNA or gDNA derived from T cells, B-cell-depleted T cells, or PBMCs. Deeply sampled blood TCRbeta repertoires from subjects exposed to, actively infected with, or recovered from COVID-19 were included in the dataset. The repertoires were released in a freely available public database meant as a resource for research on the immune response to SARS-CoV-2. Samples were obtained from the ongoing ImmuneRACE study (first 160 participants) and from about 1,300 subjects provided by 6 global collaborators. A de-identified subject ID, COVID-19 status, age in years and sex were almost always included in the sample metadata. Where available, HLA class I and class II types were taken from metadata supplied by the sample provider and were not determined by assay-based typing. What the work shows at the level of the full study, not this receptor alone: How much clinical and demographic metadata was included differed by source and by participant, and the metadata was provided uncurated.

The collaborating institutions used their own protocols to collect whole blood in K2EDTA tubes. For TCRbeta analysis, collaborators shipped samples as frozen whole blood, isolated PBMCs, or DNA extracted from either of those sample types. The immunoSEQ Assay, a bias-controlled multiplex PCR, was used to amplify TCRbeta CDR3 regions from genomic DNA. For the original study's pipeline: Within the assay, amplification of reference gene primers was used to estimate how many nucleated cells each sample contained. Sequence reads were collapsed and filtered to measure the absolute abundance of every unique TCRbeta CDR3 rearrangement. Productive Simpson clonality was computed per sample as the square root of Simpson's diversity index over productive rearrangements. Sourced from immuneACCESS, this table was stored by TCRdb with only in-frame sequences that have V and J called. A share of the clones is absent; for the studies checked, an unresolved V gene accounts for under half, and the remainder has no known explanation. The DNA was the basis for D and trimming; V, J and clone size are from that table. The sample table shows tens of thousands of clones, and approximately 90% are seen once. Roughly 1.4% of the sample is in the top ten clones.

As concerns this clone: The clone's antigen remains unknown. The input lacks base qualities; no much larger clone sits a single base away.

The V end gives up 0 bases and the J end 6 bases, leaving 3 bases in the junction not matched to a gene. From its cysteine to its phenylalanine, the CDR3 spans 15 amino acids. Left in the record is the CDR3 DNA by itself, 45 bases read in frame from the first base. The germline V gene yields SGHAT for CDR1 and FQNNGV for CDR2. This clonotype was sampled from a man in his sixties with acute or convalescent COVID-19. Sample: peripheral blood. The rearranged segments are TRBV11-2 and TRBJ2-2, with 8 bases in between that match TRBD1. The bases read TGTGCCAGCAGCTTAGAGCACAGGGGGTCCGGGGAGCTGTTTTTT. Its coded protein is CASSLEHRGSGELFF.